The clone carrying this T cell receptor (beta chain) was detected ten times or more. The antigen remains undetermined. The CDR3 extends over 15 amino acids. In germline, CDR1 is MNHNS, CDR2 SASEGT. J was trimmed by 6 bases and V by 8 bases; bases with no gene match: 12. These data come from a study of esophageal squamous cell carcinoma under preoperative chemotherapy. On the study more broadly: TCR repertoires were profiled from both peripheral blood T cells and tumor-infiltrating lymphocytes.

Time point here: after preoperative PTX-NDP chemotherapy. Before surgery, patients were given preoperative paclitaxel-nedaplatin chemotherapy. Study-wide results and caveats: Peripheral T cells migrating into the tumor appeared to partly supply post-treatment tumor-infiltrating lymphocytes.

One entry per CDR3 protein, called by TCRdb with MiXCR from the PCR reads. Of roughly 9,300 distinct CDR3 sequences listed, around 48% are singletons. This chain connects TRBV6-1 to TRBJ2-3; TRBD2 matches 9 bases. The receptor was derived from a human donor with esophageal squamous cell carcinoma. The donor label of this sample is uncertain. The sample here was taken from a patient given preoperative chemotherapy. DNA for the CDR3: TGTGCCAGCGATTTAGCGGGAGCCCGAGAGGATACGCAGTATTTT. Translated, it gives CASDLAGAREDTQYF.